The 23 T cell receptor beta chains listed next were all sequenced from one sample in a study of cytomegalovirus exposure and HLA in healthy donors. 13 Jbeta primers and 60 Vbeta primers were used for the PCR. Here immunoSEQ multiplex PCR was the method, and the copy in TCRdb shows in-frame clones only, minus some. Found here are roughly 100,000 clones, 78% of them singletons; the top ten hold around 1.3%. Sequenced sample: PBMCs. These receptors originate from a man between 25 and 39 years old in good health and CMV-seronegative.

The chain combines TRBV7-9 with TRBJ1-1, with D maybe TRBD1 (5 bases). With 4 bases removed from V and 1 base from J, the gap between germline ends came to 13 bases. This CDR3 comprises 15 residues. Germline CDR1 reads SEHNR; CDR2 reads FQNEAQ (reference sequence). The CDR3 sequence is CASSSGGLPNTEAFF. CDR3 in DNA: TGTGCCAGCAGCTCGGGGGGACTCCCGAACACTGAAGCTTTCTTT.

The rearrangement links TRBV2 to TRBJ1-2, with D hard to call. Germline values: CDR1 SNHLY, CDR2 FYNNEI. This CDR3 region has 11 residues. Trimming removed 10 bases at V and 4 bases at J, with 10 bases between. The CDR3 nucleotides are TGTGCCACCCATGCAGGCTATGGCTACACCTTC. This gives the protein CATHAGYGYTF.

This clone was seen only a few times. The CDR3 DNA follows: TGCGCCAGCAGCTTGTCGGGGACAGGGGTTGCCTACGAGCAGTACTTC. The encoded protein is CASSLSGTGVAYEQYF. The genes are TRBV5-1 and TRBJ2-5; TRBD1 agrees at 10 bases. With the DNA end fitting TRBJ2-7 better, the J assignment may be wrong. The CDR3 length is 16 residues. The germline V gene has CDR1 SGHRS and CDR2 YFSETQ.

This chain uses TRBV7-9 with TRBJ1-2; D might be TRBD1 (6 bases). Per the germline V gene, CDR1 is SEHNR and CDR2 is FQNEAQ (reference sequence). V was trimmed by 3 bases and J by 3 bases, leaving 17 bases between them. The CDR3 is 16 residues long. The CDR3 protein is CASSLSGAGEDYGYTF. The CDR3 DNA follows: TGTGCCAGCAGCTTGTCAGGGGCAGGGGAAGACTATGGCTACACCTTC. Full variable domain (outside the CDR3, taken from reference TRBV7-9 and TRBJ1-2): DTGVSQNPRHKITKRGQNVTFRCDPISEHNRLYWYRQTLGQGPEFLTYFQNEAQLEKSRLLSDRFSAERPKGSFSTLEIQRTEQGDSAMYLCASSLSGAGEDYGYTFGSGTRLTVV.

The CDR3 DNA reads TGTGCCAGCAGCTTGGATGACGGGGATGGCTACACCTTC. This sequence encodes CASSLDDGDGYTF. V and J are TRBV5-6 and TRBJ1-2; D uncertain. Germline values: CDR1 SGHDT, CDR2 YYEEEE. The CDR3 runs 13 residues. V lost 0 bases to trimming and J lost 6 bases, with 9 bases between them. The full variable domain, its missing parts supplied by reference TRBV5-6 and TRBJ1-2, is DAGVTQSPTHLIKTRGQQVTLRCSPKSGHDTVSWYQQALGQGPQFIFQYYEEEERQRGNFPDRFSGHQFPNYSSELNVNALLLGDSALYLCASSLDDGDGYTFGSGTRLTVV.

CDR3 in amino acids: CASGPGLSGYTF. The CDR3, as DNA: TGTGCTAGTGGTCCAGGGTTAAGTGGCTACACCTTC. V and J are TRBV12-5 and TRBJ1-2, with D tentatively TRBD1 (5 bases). The germline gives CDR1 LGHNT, CDR2 FRNRAP. The V and J ends lost 5 bases and 7 bases respectively, with 11 bases between them. The CDR3 length is 12 residues. The variable domain in full, completed from reference TRBV12-5 and TRBJ1-2, reads DARVTQTPRHKVTEMGQEVTMRCQPILGHNTVFWYRQTMMQGLELLAYFRNRAPLDDSGMPKDRFSAEMPDATLATLKIQPSEPRDSAVYFCASGPGLSGYTFGSGTRLTVV.

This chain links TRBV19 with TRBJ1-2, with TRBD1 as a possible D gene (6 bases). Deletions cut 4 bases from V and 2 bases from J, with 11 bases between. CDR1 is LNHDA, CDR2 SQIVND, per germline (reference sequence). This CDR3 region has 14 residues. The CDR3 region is CASSTDSLNYGYTF. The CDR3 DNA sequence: TGTGCCAGTAGTACGGACAGCCTGAACTATGGCTACACCTTC.

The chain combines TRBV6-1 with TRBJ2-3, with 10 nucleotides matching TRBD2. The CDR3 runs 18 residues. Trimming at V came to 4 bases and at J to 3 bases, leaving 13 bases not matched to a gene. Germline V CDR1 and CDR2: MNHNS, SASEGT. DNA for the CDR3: TGTGCCAGCAGTGCCTCCGTACTAGCGGGGAGCGGTACAGATACGCAGTATTTT. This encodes CASSASVLAGSGTDTQYF.

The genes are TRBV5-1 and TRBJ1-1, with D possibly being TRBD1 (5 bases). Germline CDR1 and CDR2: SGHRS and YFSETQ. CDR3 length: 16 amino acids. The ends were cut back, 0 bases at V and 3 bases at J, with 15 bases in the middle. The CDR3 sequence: CASSLGRGYYHTEAFF. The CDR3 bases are TGCGCCAGCAGCTTGGGGCGGGGGTATTATCACACTGAAGCTTTCTTT.

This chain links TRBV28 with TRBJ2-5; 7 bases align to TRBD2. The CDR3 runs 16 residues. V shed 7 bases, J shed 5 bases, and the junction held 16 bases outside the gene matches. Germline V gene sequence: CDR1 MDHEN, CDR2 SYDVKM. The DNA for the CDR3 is TGTGCCAGCACTACTCCTAGGGGCGGGAGTCGCGAGACCCAGTACTTC. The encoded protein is CASTTPRGGSRETQYF.

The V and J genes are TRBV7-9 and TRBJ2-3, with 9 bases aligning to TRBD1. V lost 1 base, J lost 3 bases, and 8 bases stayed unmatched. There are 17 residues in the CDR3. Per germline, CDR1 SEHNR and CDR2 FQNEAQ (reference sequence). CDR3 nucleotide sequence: TGTGCCAGCAGCTTAGGCCTGGGGACAGGGATGACAGATACGCAGTATTTT. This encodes CASSLGLGTGMTDTQYF.

The CDR3 DNA follows: TGCGCCAGCAGCCTGGGACTAGCGGGAGGGCGGGGGCAAGAGACCCAGTACTTC. Translated: CASSLGLAGGRGQETQYF. V gene TRBV4-3 combines with J gene TRBJ2-5, with 16 bases aligning to TRBD2. Germline V lookup: CDR1 LGHNA, CDR2 YSLEER. The CDR3 contains 18 residues. V was pared by 4 bases and J by 2 bases, with 7 bases of the junction left unmatched.

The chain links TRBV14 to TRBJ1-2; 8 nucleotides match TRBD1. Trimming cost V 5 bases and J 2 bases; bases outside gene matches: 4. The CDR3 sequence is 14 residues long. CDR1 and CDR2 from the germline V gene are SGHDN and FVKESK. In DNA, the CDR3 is TGTGCCAGCAGCTGGGGACAGGAGAACTATGGCTACACCTTC. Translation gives CASSWGQENYGYTF.

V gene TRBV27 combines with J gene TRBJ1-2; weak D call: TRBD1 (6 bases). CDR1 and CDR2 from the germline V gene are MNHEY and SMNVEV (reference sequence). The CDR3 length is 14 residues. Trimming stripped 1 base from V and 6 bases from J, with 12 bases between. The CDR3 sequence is CASSLFGGRDGYTF. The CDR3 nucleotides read TGTGCCAGCAGTTTATTCGGGGGGCGGGATGGCTACACCTTC.

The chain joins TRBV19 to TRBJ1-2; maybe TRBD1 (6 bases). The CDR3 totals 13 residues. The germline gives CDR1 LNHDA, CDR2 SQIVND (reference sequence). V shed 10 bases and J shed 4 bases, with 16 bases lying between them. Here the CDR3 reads CATTGTTSYGYTF. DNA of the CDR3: TGTGCCACAACAGGGACCACTAGCTATGGCTACACCTTC.

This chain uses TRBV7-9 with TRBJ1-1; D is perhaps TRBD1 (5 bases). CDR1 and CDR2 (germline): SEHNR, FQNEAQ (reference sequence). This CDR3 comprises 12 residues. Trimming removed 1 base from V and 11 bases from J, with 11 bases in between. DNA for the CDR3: TGTGCCAGCAGCTTAGGGGGGGTCGAGGCTTTCTTT. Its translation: CASSLGGVEAFF.

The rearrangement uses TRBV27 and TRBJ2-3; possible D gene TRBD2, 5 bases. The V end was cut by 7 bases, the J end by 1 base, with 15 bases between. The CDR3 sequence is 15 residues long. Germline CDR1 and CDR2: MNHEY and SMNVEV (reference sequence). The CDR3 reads CASKWTAGGTDTQYF. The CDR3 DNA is TGTGCCAGCAAGTGGACCGCCGGGGGCACAGATACGCAGTATTTT.

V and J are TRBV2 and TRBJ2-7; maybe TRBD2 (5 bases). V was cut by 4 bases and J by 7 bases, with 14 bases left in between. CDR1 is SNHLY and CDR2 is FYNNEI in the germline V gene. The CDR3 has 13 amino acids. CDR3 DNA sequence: TGTGCCAGCAGTGGATACCGACTAAGGGAGCAGTACTTC. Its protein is CASSGYRLREQYF.

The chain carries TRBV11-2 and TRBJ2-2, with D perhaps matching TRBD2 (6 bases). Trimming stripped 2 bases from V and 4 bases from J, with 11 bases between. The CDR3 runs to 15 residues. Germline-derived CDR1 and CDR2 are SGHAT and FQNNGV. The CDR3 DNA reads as TGTGCCAGCAGCTTAATACTGGGGGGCACCGGGGAGCTGTTTTTT. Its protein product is CASSLILGGTGELFF.

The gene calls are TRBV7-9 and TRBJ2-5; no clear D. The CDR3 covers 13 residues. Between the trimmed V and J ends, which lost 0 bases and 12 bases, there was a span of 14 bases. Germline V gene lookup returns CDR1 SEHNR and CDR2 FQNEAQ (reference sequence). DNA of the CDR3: TGTGCCAGCAGCTTAGCCGCCCCCGAACATAAGTACTTC. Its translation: CASSLAAPEHKYF.

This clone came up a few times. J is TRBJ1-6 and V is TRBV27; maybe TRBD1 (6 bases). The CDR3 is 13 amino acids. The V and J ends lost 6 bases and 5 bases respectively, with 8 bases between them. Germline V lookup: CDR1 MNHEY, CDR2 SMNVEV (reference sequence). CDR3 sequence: CASREGDNSPLHF. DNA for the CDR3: TGTGCCAGCAGAGAGGGGGATAATTCACCCCTCCACTTT.

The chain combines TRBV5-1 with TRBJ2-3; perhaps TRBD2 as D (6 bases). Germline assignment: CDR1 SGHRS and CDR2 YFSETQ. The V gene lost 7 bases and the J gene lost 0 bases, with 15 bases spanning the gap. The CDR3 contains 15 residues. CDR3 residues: CASLEQSGSTDTQYF. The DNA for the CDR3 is TGCGCCAGCCTTGAACAGAGCGGGAGCACAGATACGCAGTATTTT.

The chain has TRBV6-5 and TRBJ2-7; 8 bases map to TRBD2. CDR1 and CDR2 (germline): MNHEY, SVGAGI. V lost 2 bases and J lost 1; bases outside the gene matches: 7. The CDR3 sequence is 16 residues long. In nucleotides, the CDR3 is TGTGCCAGCAGTTACAGCGGGGGTGCCATTTCCTACGAGCAGTACTTC. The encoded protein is CASSYSGGAISYEQYF.